The source of this TCR beta chain is a study of blood T cell repertoires in COVID-19 (TCRdb year 2020). Turning to the overall study: The collaborator samples originated in the United States, Italy and Spain and spanned the acute and convalescent phases of COVID-19. The material from the prospective study consisted of cDNA or gDNA derived from T cells, B-cell-depleted T cells, or PBMCs. Subjects who had been exposed to COVID-19, were actively infected with it, or had recovered from it provided the deeply sampled blood TCRbeta repertoires that made up the dataset. The repertoires were released in a freely available public database meant as a resource for research on the immune response to SARS-CoV-2. The samples were drawn from the first 160 participants of the ongoing ImmuneRACE study and from 1,254 subjects provided by 6 global collaborators. Nearly every sample came with metadata listing a de-identified subject ID, COVID-19 status, age in years and sex. Where available, HLA class I and class II types were obtained from metadata supplied by the sample provider rather than from assay-based typing. The paper as a whole reports these results and caveats: The quantity of clinical and demographic metadata differed by source and by participant and was supplied without curation.

TCRbeta CDR3 regions were amplified from genomic DNA using the immunoSEQ Assay, a bias-controlled multiplex PCR. In the original analysis: The number of nucleated cells in each sample was estimated by amplification of reference gene primers within the assay. To quantify the absolute abundance of each unique TCRbeta CDR3 rearrangement, sequence reads were collapsed and filtered. For each sample, productive Simpson clonality was calculated as the square root of Simpson's diversity index over productive rearrangements. In its TCRdb copy, this immuneACCESS table keeps in-frame sequences only and misses some clones. Where compared with another copy, unresolved V genes explain less than half of these, and the others have no known cause. For V, J and clone size, that table is used; D and trimming come from the DNA. The sample has roughly 100,000 clones on record, over 75% of them singletons. Around 6.2% of the sample rests with the top ten.

Each collaborating institution followed its own protocols to collect whole blood in K2EDTA tubes. For TCRbeta analysis, collaborators shipped samples as frozen whole blood, isolated PBMCs, or DNA extracted from either of those sample types. A remark on this clone: What antigen it recognizes has not been identified. The input lacks base qualities; no much larger clone sits a single base away.

V lost 6 bases and J lost 1 base; the stretch between them is 12 bases long. CDR1 and CDR2, looked up from the germline V gene, are MNHEY and SVGAGI. From the cysteine up to the phenylalanine, the CDR3 has a length of 14 residues. The DNA shown is the 42-base CDR3, in frame from base 1. Sequences were obtained from peripheral blood. The sequence came from a human donor in a cohort sampled during active COVID-19. The V and J genes are TRBV6-5 and TRBJ1-1; TRBD1 is perhaps the D gene, given 5 matching bases. The DNA sequence follows: TGTGCCAGCAGGGTGGGGCCAGAGAACACTGAAGCTTTCTTT. Its product reads: CASRVGPENTEAFF.